The 17 T cell receptor beta chains below come from one sample, sequenced in a study of PD-L1 blockade in urothelial cancer. Profiled with immunoSEQ multiplex PCR; TCRdb holds only in-frame clones, not every one. The table records about 45,000 clones, approximately 88% of them present only once. Material: PBMCs, obtained around atezolizumab (anti-PD-L1) treatment. The receptors were gathered from a man aged 80 or over with urothelial cancer.

V usage is TRBV5-6 and J usage is TRBJ2-3; 8 bases map to TRBD2. The CDR3 has 15 amino acids. Germline values: CDR1 SGHDT, CDR2 YYEEEE. The junction had 4 bases not matched to a gene; V was cut back by 4 bases and J by 0 bases. The CDR3 region has the DNA TGTGCCAGCAGCATAGGACTAGCCAGCACAGATACGCAGTATTTT. This gives the protein CASSIGLASTDTQYF. Together with reference TRBV5-6 and TRBJ2-3, the CDR3 gives the full variable domain: DAGVTQSPTHLIKTRGQQVTLRCSPKSGHDTVSWYQQALGQGPQFIFQYYEEEERQRGNFPDRFSGHQFPNYSSELNVNALLLGDSALYLCASSIGLASTDTQYFGPGTRLTVL.

A note on this clone: The sample carries other DNA sequences with the same CDR3. J is TRBJ2-6 and V is TRBV28; TRBD2 might be the D (6 bases). V lost 2 bases, J lost 1 base, and 6 bases lay in between. The CDR3 has 15 amino acids. Germline V gene data show CDR1 as MDHEN and CDR2 as SYDVKM. The CDR3 sequence is CASSLSGSGANVLTF. The DNA for the CDR3 is TGTGCCAGCAGTTTAAGCGGGTCTGGGGCCAACGTCCTGACTTTC. Full variable domain (outside the CDR3, taken from reference TRBV28 and TRBJ2-6): DVKVTQSSRYLVKRTGEKVFLECVQDMDHENMFWYRQDPGLGLRLIYFSYDVKMKEKGDIPEGYSVSREKKERFSLILESASTNQTSMYLCASSLSGSGANVLTFGAGSRLTVL.

V and J are TRBV18 and TRBJ2-3, with D possibly being TRBD2 (6 bases). Germline V gives CDR1 KGHSH, CDR2 LQKENI. Trimming took 0 bases from V and 5 from J, leaving 18 bases between them. This CDR3 comprises 17 residues. The CDR3 DNA reads TGTGCCAGCTCACCACCTCCGCGGGGAGGATGGGTAGATACGCAGTATTTT. This translates into CASSPPPRGGWVDTQYF.

The chain is built from TRBV10-1 and TRBJ2-3; 7 bases line up with TRBD2. Germline V gene sequence: CDR1 WNHNN, CDR2 SYGVQD (reference sequence). The J segment lost 3 bases and the V segment lost 7 bases, leaving 4 bases of the junction unmatched. The CDR3 contains 13 residues. The CDR3 protein is CASNAGATDTQYF. The CDR3 DNA reads TGCGCCAGCAATGCGGGAGCAACAGATACGCAGTATTTT.

The chain has TRBV7-8 and TRBJ2-5; possibly TRBD2 for D (6 bases). The CDR3 consists of 13 residues. Germline CDR1 SGHVS, CDR2 FQNEAQ. The ends were cut back, 5 bases at V and 1 base at J, with 8 bases in the middle. CDR3 in amino acids: CASSRDFQETQYF. CDR3 nucleotide sequence: TGTGCCAGCAGCCGGGACTTCCAAGAGACCCAGTACTTC.

J is TRBJ2-2 and V is TRBV28, with D tentatively TRBD1 (6 bases). There are 15 residues in the CDR3. Trimming removed 1 base at V and 6 bases at J, with 12 bases between. CDR1 and CDR2 (germline): MDHEN, SYDVKM. The CDR3 region is CASSLSTSGAGELFF. The CDR3 nucleotides read TGTGCCAGCAGTTTATCTACCTCAGGGGCCGGGGAGCTGTTTTTT.

The chain recombines TRBV19 with TRBJ2-7; 11 positions match TRBD2. This CDR3 spans 14 amino acids. Germline values: CDR1 LNHDA, CDR2 SQIVND (reference sequence). V shed 5 bases and J 5 bases; nucleotides not matched to a gene: 5. DNA of the CDR3: TGTGCCAGTAGTCCCGGGACTAGCGGCGACGAGCAGTACTTC. Translation: CASSPGTSGDEQYF.

The J gene is TRBJ1-1, the V gene TRBV7-2; D unresolved. The CDR3 runs to 14 residues. Trimming shortened V by 5 bases and J by 0 bases, and 10 bases separated the two germline ends. The germline CDR1 and CDR2 sequences are SGHTA and FQGNSA. As DNA, the CDR3 is TGTGCCAGCAGCCCCAAGCGGGTGAACACTGAAGCTTTCTTT. Amino acids: CASSPKRVNTEAFF.

The chain joins TRBV27 to TRBJ2-3; 10 positions match TRBD1. V lost 8 bases and J lost 4; bases outside the gene matches: 6. The V gene's germline CDR1 is MNHEY and CDR2 SMNVEV (reference sequence). This CDR3 has 14 amino acids. The CDR3 coding sequence is TGTGCCAGCGGCGGGACAGGGGTCGCAGATACGCAGTATTTT. It is translated as CASGGTGVADTQYF.

The chain recombines TRBV19 with TRBJ1-1; a weak D match, TRBD1 (6 bases). V was cut by 5 bases and J by 5 bases, with 15 bases left in between. CDR1 is LNHDA and CDR2 is SQIVND in the germline V gene (reference sequence). The CDR3 is 14 amino acids. The CDR3 sequence is CASSPGVRGTEAFF. As DNA, the CDR3 is TGTGCCAGTAGTCCCGGAGTAAGGGGGACTGAAGCTTTCTTT.

This chain joins TRBV6-8 and TRBJ2-2, with 10 bases identical to TRBD2. Looked up from germline, CDR1 is MNHGY and CDR2 is SAAAGT. The CDR3 runs 16 residues. J gave up 7 bases and V 11 bases, and 16 bases lay outside the gene matches. The CDR3 loop reads CAFYTSGRGRGGELFF. The CDR3 DNA follows: TGTGCCTTCTATACGAGCGGGAGGGGTCGTGGCGGGGAGCTGTTTTTT.

The chain is built from TRBV6-6 and TRBJ1-1; 10 nucleotides align to TRBD1. The CDR3 is 16 amino acids. Germline V gene sequence: CDR1 MNHNY, CDR2 SVGAGI (reference sequence). After removal of 6 bases from V and 3 bases from J, the junction contained 10 bases not matched to a gene. In DNA, the CDR3 is TGTGCCAGCAGCCCTAACCGGGACAGGGGTCACACTGAAGCTTTCTTT. Translating it yields CASSPNRDRGHTEAFF.

This clone was seen just once. The chain has TRBV10-3 and TRBJ2-1, with 16 bases aligning to TRBD2. The CDR3 sequence is 16 residues long. The ends lost 9 bases at V and 4 bases at J; junction bases unmatched: 6. Germline V gene data show CDR1 as ENHRY and CDR2 as SYGVKD. The CDR3 region has the DNA TGTGCCATTGGGACTAGCGGGAGGGTCGGATACAATGAGCAGTTCTTC. Amino acid sequence: CAIGTSGRVGYNEQFF.

The chain combines TRBV30 with TRBJ2-7; D is undetermined. V lost 0 bases to trimming and J lost 7 bases, with 10 bases between them. The CDR3 loop spans 12 amino acids. CDR1 and CDR2 (germline): GTSNPN, SVGIG (reference sequence). The CDR3 DNA is TGTGCCTGGAGTGTGCAGTACGATGAGCAGTACTTC. Protein product: CAWSVQYDEQYF.

The chain combines TRBV2 with TRBJ2-3; D may be TRBD1 (5 bases). This CDR3 comprises 12 residues. From germline, CDR1 is SNHLY and CDR2 FYNNEI. The V end lost 4 bases, the J end lost 8 bases, and 10 bases lay between the germline ends. The CDR3 is CASSVGQGTQYF. CDR3 in DNA: TGTGCCAGCAGTGTGGGGCAGGGTACGCAGTATTTT.

The chain carries TRBV5-4 and TRBJ2-2, with TRBD1 identical over 10 bases. After removal of 4 bases from V and 2 bases from J, the junction contained 5 bases not matched to a gene. The CDR3 spans 16 residues. The germline gives CDR1 SGHNT, CDR2 YYREEE (reference sequence). CDR3 coding DNA: TGTGCCAGCAGCCGAAGGACAGGGGGAAACACCGGGGAGCTGTTTTTT. Its translation: CASSRRTGGNTGELFF.

The CDR3 bases are TGTGCCAGTGGGGCAGGGGACAATGAGCAGTTCTTC. This sequence encodes CASGAGDNEQFF. The chain uses TRBV19 and TRBJ2-1; possible D gene TRBD1, 6 bases. Germline V gene lookup returns CDR1 LNHDA and CDR2 SQIVND (reference sequence). This CDR3 region has 12 residues. Trimming shortened V by 8 bases and J by 5 bases, and 10 bases separated the two germline ends.